Sequencing of this T cell receptor beta chain was carried out in a study of metastatic and nonmetastatic thyroid tumors. CDR1 and CDR2 (germline): LNHNV, YYDKDF (reference sequence). CDR3 size: 14 residues. No patient received treatment before thyroid surgery. Using MiXCR, TCRdb re-called clones from the PCR reads. This sample has 30,000 to 45,000 clones, with 20% to 30% found just once. This clone was counted only a few times. The junction and the germline gene differ at one end; a read error may be behind it. The sample comprised blood. This receptor was taken from a female donor with papillary thyroid cancer or a benign thyroid nodule (not recorded which). Some clones in this sample may be carry-over from other donors' samples. J is TRBJ2-7 and V is TRBV15; D is perhaps TRBD1 (6 bases). CDR3 region: CATSMFKTGYEQHF. The CDR3 region has the DNA TGTGCCACCAGCATGTTTAAGACAGGCTACGAGCAGCACTTC.